The TCR beta chain described here comes from a study of response to subunit inactivated influenza vaccine. CDR3 length: 14 residues. Trimming stripped 7 bases from V and 6 bases from J, with 18 bases between. The study's findings and limits: The authors suggested that every seasonal influenza vaccination recruits few new T cells.

This clonotype occurred many times. Its antigen is undetermined. TCRdb independently ran MiXCR on the RT-PCR reads; one entry per CDR3 protein. This sample has more than 450,000 distinct CDR3 sequences, with about 8% found just once. This chain links TRBV12-3 or TRBV12-4 with TRBJ1-1; no definite D call. Sequencing used PBMCs from blood, obtained less than 25 months after vaccination. This clonotype was sampled from a man between 50 and 69 years old who received an inactivated influenza vaccine. The CDR3 here is CASTESGNKAEAFF. The CDR3 region has the DNA TGTGCCAGCACCGAAAGCGGGAATAAGGCTGAAGCTTTCTTT.